In its sample, the clone carrying this T cell receptor (beta chain) was seen a few times. The antigen is undetermined. The sample belongs to a study of blood T cells in healthy people across ages. Between the trimmed V and J ends, which lost 5 bases and 7 bases, there was a span of 15 bases. The CDR3 runs to 12 residues. CDR1 is DFQATT and CDR2 is SNEGSKA in the germline V gene (reference sequence). Sample-barcoded 5' priming and a J-beta primer mix drove a second PCR of about 7 to 11 cycles. Tags on each cDNA molecule came from a template-switch adaptor with 12 random nucleotides. Every individual sample yielded 2.5 million or more paired-end reads (each containing CDR3). MiXCR, applied by TCRdb to the 5' RACE reads, yields one record per CDR3 protein. The data hold roughly 1.6 million distinct CDR3 sequences, with 30% to 35% observed a single time. Study-wide results and limits: A roughly linear age-dependent decrease characterized TCR beta diversity per million T cells. Conclusively comparing naive with antigen-experienced cells was impossible with unsorted PBMCs.

This chain uses TRBV20-1 with TRBJ2-7, with D perhaps matching TRBD2 (6 bases). Sequences were obtained from blood. The source of this sequence is a woman aged 25 to 39 in good health. The DNA for the CDR3 is TGCAGTGCTGGGGGGAGGTCGGGAGAGCAGTACTTC. This translates into CSAGGRSGEQYF.